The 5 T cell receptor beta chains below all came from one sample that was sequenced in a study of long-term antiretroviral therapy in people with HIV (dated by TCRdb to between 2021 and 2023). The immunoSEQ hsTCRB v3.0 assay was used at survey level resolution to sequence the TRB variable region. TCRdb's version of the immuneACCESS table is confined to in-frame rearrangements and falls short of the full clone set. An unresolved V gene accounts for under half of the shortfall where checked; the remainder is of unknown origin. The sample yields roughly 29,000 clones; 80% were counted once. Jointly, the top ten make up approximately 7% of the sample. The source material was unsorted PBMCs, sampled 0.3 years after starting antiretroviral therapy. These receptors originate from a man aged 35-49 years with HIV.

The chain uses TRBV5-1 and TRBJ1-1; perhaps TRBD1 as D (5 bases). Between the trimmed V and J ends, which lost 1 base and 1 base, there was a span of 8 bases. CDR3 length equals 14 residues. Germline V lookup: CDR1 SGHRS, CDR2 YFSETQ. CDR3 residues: CASSLRGANTEAFF. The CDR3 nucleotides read TGCGCCAGCAGCTTGAGAGGGGCGAACACTGAAGCTTTCTTT.

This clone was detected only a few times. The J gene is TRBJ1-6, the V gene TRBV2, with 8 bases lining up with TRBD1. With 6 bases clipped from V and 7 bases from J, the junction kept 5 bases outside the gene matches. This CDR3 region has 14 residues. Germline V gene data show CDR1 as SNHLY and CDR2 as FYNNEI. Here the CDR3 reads CASSAGTGNSPLHF. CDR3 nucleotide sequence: TGTGCCAGCAGCGCCGGGACAGGAAATTCACCCCTCCACTTT.

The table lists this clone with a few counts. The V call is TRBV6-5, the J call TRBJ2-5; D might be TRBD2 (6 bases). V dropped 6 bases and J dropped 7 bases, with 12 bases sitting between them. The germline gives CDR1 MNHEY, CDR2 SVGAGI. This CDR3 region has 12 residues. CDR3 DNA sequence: TGTGCCAGCAGCCCGATCGGGGGGACCCAGTACTTC. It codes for CASSPIGGTQYF.

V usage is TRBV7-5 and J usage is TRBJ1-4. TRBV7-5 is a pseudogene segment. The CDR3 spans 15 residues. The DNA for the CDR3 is TGTGCCAGAAGCATAGGGAGAGAGGCTAATGAAAAACTGTTTTTT. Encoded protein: CARSIGREANEKLFF.

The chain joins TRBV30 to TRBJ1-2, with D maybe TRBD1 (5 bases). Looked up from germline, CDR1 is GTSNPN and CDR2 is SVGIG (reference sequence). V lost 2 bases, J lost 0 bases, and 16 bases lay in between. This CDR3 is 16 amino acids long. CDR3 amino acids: CAWSPRGVKPNYGYTF. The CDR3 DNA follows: TGTGCCTGGAGTCCCCGAGGGGTTAAGCCTAACTATGGCTACACCTTC. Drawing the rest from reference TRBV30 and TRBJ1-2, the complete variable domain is SQTIHQWPATLVQPVGSPLSLECTVEGTSNPNLYWYRQAAGRGLQLLFYSVGIGQISSEVPQNLSASRPQDRQFILSSKKLLLSDSGFYLCAWSPRGVKPNYGYTFGSGTRLTVV.